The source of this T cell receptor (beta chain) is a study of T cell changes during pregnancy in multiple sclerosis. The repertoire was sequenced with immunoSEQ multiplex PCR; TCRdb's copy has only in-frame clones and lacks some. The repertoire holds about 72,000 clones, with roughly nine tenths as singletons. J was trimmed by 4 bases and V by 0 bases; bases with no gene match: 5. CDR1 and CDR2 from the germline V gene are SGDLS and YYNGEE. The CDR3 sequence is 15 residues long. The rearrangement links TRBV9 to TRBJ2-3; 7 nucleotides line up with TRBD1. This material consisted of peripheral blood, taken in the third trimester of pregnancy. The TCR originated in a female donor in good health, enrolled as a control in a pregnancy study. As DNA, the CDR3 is TGTGCCAGCAGCGTAGAGGGGCAGGGGGCAGATACGCAGTATTTT. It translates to CASSVEGQGADTQYF.